One and the same sample provided the 17 T cell receptor beta chains below, sequenced in a study of cytomegalovirus exposure and HLA in healthy donors. Data came from immunoSEQ multiplex PCR; TCRdb stores just in-frame clones and leaves some out. The table records more than 85,000 clones, about 86% of them present only once. What was sequenced was PBMCs. Receptors were obtained from a woman aged 18-29 years in good health and CMV-seropositive.

The genes are TRBV7-8 and TRBJ1-2; 7 nucleotides line up with TRBD1. Per germline, CDR1 SGHVS and CDR2 FQNEAQ. There are 13 residues in the CDR3. After removal of 8 bases from V and 5 bases from J, the junction contained 8 bases not matched to a gene. As DNA, the CDR3 is TGTGCCAGCGGATCGGGACAGAGATATGGCTACACCTTC. It yields the protein CASGSGQRYGYTF.

The gene calls are TRBV6-5 and TRBJ1-5, with 8 bases that match TRBD1. CDR3 length equals 15 residues. Losses at the gene ends were 8 bases for V and 0 bases for J; bases not matched to a gene: 6. Germline V lookup: CDR1 MNHEY, CDR2 SVGAGI. In DNA form, the CDR3 reads TGTGCCAGCGGGTCGACAGGGGCTAGCAATCAGCCCCAGCATTTT. Residues: CASGSTGASNQPQHF.

This sequence joins TRBV15 and TRBJ1-2; no firm D call. Trimming removed 3 bases from V and 8 bases from J, with 13 bases in between. The length of the CDR3 is 13 residues. Germline V gene data show CDR1 as LNHNV and CDR2 as YYDKDF (reference sequence). The CDR3 reads CATSSHSSLGYTF. The CDR3 DNA follows: TGTGCCACCAGCAGTCACAGTTCTTTGGGCTACACCTTC.

V gene TRBV28 combines with J gene TRBJ1-1; no clear D gene. CDR3 length equals 13 residues. Per germline, CDR1 MDHEN and CDR2 SYDVKM. V lost 2 bases, J lost 6 bases, and 10 bases lay in between. This chain's CDR3 is CASSLVGVSEAFF. The CDR3 DNA is TGTGCCAGCAGTTTAGTCGGGGTATCTGAAGCTTTCTTT.

The chain couples TRBV6-1 to TRBJ1-6; 8 nucleotides align to TRBD1. This CDR3 region has 19 residues. Trimming at V came to 2 bases and at J to 1 base, leaving 10 bases not matched to a gene. Germline V lookup: CDR1 MNHNS, CDR2 SASEGT. The CDR3 loop reads CASSESETGVPSYNSPLHF. CDR3 sequence (DNA): TGTGCCAGCAGTGAATCCGAGACAGGGGTTCCATCCTATAATTCACCCCTCCACTTT.

The rearrangement links TRBV9 to TRBJ2-1; 7 bases are a match to TRBD2. The junction had 4 bases not matched to a gene; V was cut back by 0 bases and J by 4 bases. CDR1 and CDR2 (germline): SGDLS, YYNGEE. The CDR3 runs 15 residues. Here the CDR3 reads CASSVGRGNYNEQFF. The CDR3 DNA sequence: TGTGCCAGCAGCGTAGGGCGGGGGAATTACAATGAGCAGTTCTTC.

The chain uses TRBV6-5 and TRBJ2-1; weak D call: TRBD1 (5 bases). CDR3 length: 15 residues. Trimming pared 3 bases from V and 6 bases from J, leaving 15 bases between. Germline V gives CDR1 MNHEY, CDR2 SVGAGI. The CDR3 loop reads CASSYPGADVNEQFF. The DNA for the CDR3 is TGTGCCAGCAGTTATCCTGGGGCAGATGTCAATGAGCAGTTCTTC.

The J gene is TRBJ2-7, the V gene TRBV5-1, with 7 positions matching TRBD1. Losses at the gene ends were 2 bases for V and 6 bases for J; bases not matched to a gene: 8. The CDR3 has 14 amino acids. Germline V CDR1 and CDR2: SGHRS, YFSETQ. The CDR3 DNA is TGCGCCAGCAGCTTCGACAGGGCCTCAGGCGAGCAGTACTTC. It codes for CASSFDRASGEQYF. Combining the CDR3 with reference TRBV5-1 and TRBJ2-7 gives the whole variable domain KAGVTQTPRYLIKTRGQQVTLSCSPISGHRSVSWYQQTPGQGLQFLFEYFSETQRNKGNFPGRFSGRQFSNSRSEMNVSTLELGDSALYLCASSFDRASGEQYFGPGTRLTVT.

This chain links TRBV7-9 with TRBJ2-3; TRBD2 is a possible D gene (5 bases). Trimming pared 3 bases from V and 4 bases from J, leaving 11 bases between. This CDR3 is built from 14 residues. Germline V CDR1 and CDR2: SEHNR, FQNEAQ (reference sequence). CDR3 bases: TGTGCCAGCAGCTTCAGCACCGGGGCAGATACGCAGTATTTT. This gives the protein CASSFSTGADTQYF. Supplemented by reference TRBV7-9 and TRBJ2-3, the full variable domain reads DTGVSQNPRHKITKRGQNVTFRCDPISEHNRLYWYRQTLGQGPEFLTYFQNEAQLEKSRLLSDRFSAERPKGSFSTLEIQRTEQGDSAMYLCASSFSTGADTQYFGPGTRLTVL.

The V gene is TRBV6-1, the J gene TRBJ1-4; tentative D call: TRBD1 (6 bases). V was pared by 8 bases and J by 8 bases, with 21 bases between. The CDR3 has 15 residues. CDR1 and CDR2 from the germline V gene are MNHNS and SASEGT. CDR3 bases: TGTGCCAGCCGTAGTCTAGGGCAGGGGTACGAAAAACTGTTTTTT. It yields the protein CASRSLGQGYEKLFF.

DNA for the CDR3: TGTGCCAGCAGCCACGCGCAGGGCCGAAGCTCTGGGGCCAACGTCCTGACTTTC. Its translation: CASSHAQGRSSGANVLTF. The rearrangement links TRBV4-2 to TRBJ2-6; D possibly corresponds to TRBD1 (5 bases). The length of the CDR3 is 18 residues. V was clipped by 3 bases and J by 0 bases, with 15 bases between them. CDR1 and CDR2 from the germline V gene are LGHNA and YNFKEQ.

The chain carries TRBV19 and TRBJ1-4; TRBD1 aligns across 8 bases. The junction had 2 bases not matched to a gene; V was cut back by 8 bases and J by 3 bases. The CDR3 is 13 amino acids. From germline, CDR1 is LNHDA and CDR2 SQIVND (reference sequence). CDR3 DNA sequence: TGTGCCAGTGCACAGGGGGCTAATGAAAAACTGTTTTTT. Residues: CASAQGANEKLFF.

The chain has TRBV2 and TRBJ2-2; D is possibly TRBD1 (7 bases). CDR1 and CDR2 (germline): SNHLY, FYNNEI. V shed 8 bases and J shed 6 bases, with 13 bases lying between them. CDR3 size: 13 residues. CDR3 bases: TGTGCCAGCGGCCAGGGGGGCGCCGGGGAGCTGTTTTTT. It translates to CASGQGGAGELFF.

CDR3 in amino acids: CASSQPRTGYYGYTF. CDR3 DNA: TGCGCCAGCAGCCAACCTAGGACAGGCTACTATGGCTACACCTTC. The rearrangement uses TRBV4-1 and TRBJ1-2; 7 bases are a match to TRBD1. Germline lookup yields CDR1 MGHRA and CDR2 YSYEKL. The CDR3 sequence is 15 residues long. J gave up 3 bases and V 2 bases, and 6 bases lay outside the gene matches.

The V and J genes are TRBV6-5 and TRBJ2-3; 10 nucleotides agree with TRBD1. The J segment lost 4 bases and the V segment lost 1 base, leaving 2 bases of the junction unmatched. The CDR3 consists of 15 residues. CDR1 is MNHEY, CDR2 SVGAGI, per germline. The CDR3 region is CASSYLGTGADTQYF. CDR3 DNA: TGTGCCAGCAGTTACTTAGGGACAGGGGCAGATACGCAGTATTTT.

The CDR3 region is CASSFASGIGTDTQYF. CDR3 nucleotides: TGTGCCAGCAGCTTCGCTAGCGGGATCGGCACAGATACGCAGTATTTT. This rearrangement joins TRBV5-4 to TRBJ2-3; 9 nucleotides line up with TRBD2. J was trimmed by 1 base and V by 2 bases; bases with no gene match: 5. The CDR3 has 16 residues. CDR1 SGHNT and CDR2 YYREEE come from the germline V gene (reference sequence).

The V gene is TRBV7-6, the J gene TRBJ2-7, with 8 positions matching TRBD1. Germline loops: CDR1 SGHVS, CDR2 FNYEAQ. The CDR3 consists of 15 residues. The V and J ends lost 1 base and 1 base, in that order; junction bases with no gene match: 3. The CDR3 sequence is CASSLGQGTSYEQYF. The CDR3, as DNA: TGTGCCAGCAGCTTAGGACAGGGGACTTCCTACGAGCAGTACTTC. The full variable domain, completed using reference TRBV7-6 and TRBJ2-7, is GAGVSQSPRYKVTKRGQDVALRCDPISGHVSLYWYRQALGQGPEFLTYFNYEAQQDKSGLPNDRFSAERPEGSISTLTIQRTEQRDSAMYRCASSLGQGTSYEQYFGPGTRLTVT.